The 21 T cell receptor beta chains presented below share a single source sample, sequenced in a study of read filtering for tumor transcriptome and immune sequencing. From roughly 400 ng of RNA, a library with molecular barcoded alpha/delta and beta/gamma adaptors was made. TCRdb re-called the reads with MiXCR, one entry per CDR3 protein. The sample consists of 5,800 or so distinct CDR3 sequences, around 20% of them appearing once. What was sequenced was a population of CD138-negative cells sorted from bone marrow. The receptors come from a donor at least 40 years old with multiple myeloma.

This clonotype was counted at least ten times. The rearrangement links TRBV7-9 to TRBJ1-1; 9 bases are shared with TRBD1. CDR3 length: 15 amino acids. V shed 6 bases and J 0 bases; nucleotides not matched to a gene: 5. Looked up from germline, CDR1 is SEHNR and CDR2 is FQNEAQ (reference sequence). This CDR3 reads CASRIGTGLNTEAFF. The CDR3 DNA sequence: TGTGCCAGCAGAATCGGGACAGGGCTGAACACTGAAGCTTTCTTT.

This clonotype was detected ten times or more. The V and J genes are TRBV27 and TRBJ2-3; 8 bases agree with TRBD1. Germline assignment: CDR1 MNHEY and CDR2 SMNVEV (reference sequence). This CDR3 has 17 residues. V was pared by 2 bases and J by 4 bases, with 11 bases of the junction left unmatched. The CDR3 is CASSLPTTGVKADTQYF. The CDR3 DNA reads TGTGCCAGCAGTTTACCTACGACAGGGGTGAAGGCAGATACGCAGTATTTT.

This sequence joins TRBV28 and TRBJ1-1; 10 bases fit TRBD1. The CDR3 spans 13 residues. Germline loops: CDR1 MDHEN, CDR2 SYDVKM. The CDR3 spells CISRDRGRTEAFF. CDR3 DNA sequence: TGTATCAGCAGAGACAGGGGGCGCACTGAAGCTTTCTTT.

As for this clonotype: With a much larger clone just one base away, this may be a read error. The chain is built from TRBV20-1 and TRBJ2-1; the D call may be TRBD1 or TRBD2 (5 bases each). This CDR3 comprises 14 residues. Germline-derived CDR1 and CDR2 are DFQATT and SNEGSKA (reference sequence). The CDR3 protein is CSSTGTRTHNEQSF. Written as DNA, the CDR3 is TGCAGTTCCACCGGGACCAGGACCCACAATGAGCAGTCCTTC.

This clonotype has ten or more counts. The chain uses TRBV29-1 and TRBJ1-3; no reliable D call. This CDR3 has 12 residues. Trimming took 3 bases from V and 4 from J, leaving 7 bases between them. Germline CDR1 is SQVTM and CDR2 is ANQGSEA. DNA for the CDR3: TGCAGCGTTGACGGAGCGGGAAACACCATATATTTT. Encoded protein: CSVDGAGNTIYF. The full variable domain, its missing parts supplied by reference TRBV29-1 and TRBJ1-3, is SAVISQKPSRDICQRGTSLTIQCQVDSQVTMMFWYRQQPGQSLTLIATANQGSEATYESGFVIDKFPISRPNLTFSTLTVSNMSPEDSSIYLCSVDGAGNTIYFGEGSWLTVV.

Points on this clonotype: A far larger clone is off by one base, so a read error is likely. The CDR3 nucleotides read TGTGCCAGCAGTTTGGGACTAGCGGGAGGGGGAGATACGCTGTATTTT. Amino acid sequence: CASSLGLAGGGDTLYF. The chain combines TRBV27 with TRBJ1-4; D is perhaps TRBD1 (6 bases). Per germline, CDR1 MNHEY and CDR2 SMNVEV (reference sequence). The CDR3 consists of 16 residues.

There are many counts of this clonotype. The J gene is TRBJ2-7, the V gene TRBV4-1; 8 bases are shared with TRBD1. The CDR3 has 17 residues. Trimming removed 0 bases from V and 3 bases from J; junction bases left unmatched: 10. Germline V gives CDR1 MGHRA, CDR2 YSYEKL. The CDR3 coding sequence is TGCGCCAGCAGCCAAGAGGTCGCAGACAGGGGCATCTACGAGCAGTACTTC. Protein: CASSQEVADRGIYEQYF.

About this clonotype: The conserved closing phenylalanine or tryptophan is absent in this CDR3, likely reflecting a read error. Because the CDR3's place on the DNA is in doubt, the DNA is left out and the CDR3 is given as listed by TCRdb. This chain links TRBV7-9 with TRBJ1-1; TRBD1, the D gene given by the table, was not confirmed from the DNA. CDR1 SEHNR and CDR2 FQNEAQ come from the germline V gene (reference sequence). The length of the CDR3 is 13 amino acids, counting both ends. The CDR3 here is CASSSPQGAESFL.

This clonotype rates as medium-sized (0.01 to 0.1%). V and J are TRBV7-9 and TRBJ2-2; D remains ambiguous. The V end lost 6 bases, the J end lost 4 bases, and 18 bases lay between the germline ends. The CDR3 is made up of 16 amino acids. The germline CDR1 and CDR2 sequences are SEHNR and FQNEAQ (reference sequence). Written as DNA, the CDR3 is TGTGCCAGCAGACCTGGTTCGGGCCCGAGCACCGGGGAGCTGTTTTTT. The encoded protein is CASRPGSGPSTGELFF.

This clonotype was recorded many times. The rearrangement joins TRBV5-1 to TRBJ1-5, with 12 bases aligning to TRBD1. The germline gives CDR1 SGHRS, CDR2 YFSETQ. V was clipped by 4 bases and J by 7 bases; unmatched bases: 6. CDR3 size: 15 residues. CDR3 amino acids: CASSPYGTGGQPQHF. The CDR3 nucleotides are TGCGCCAGCAGCCCCTACGGGACAGGGGGCCAGCCCCAGCATTTT.

This sequence joins TRBV11-2 and TRBJ2-1; D possibly corresponds to TRBD1 (6 bases). Germline V lookup: CDR1 SGHAT, CDR2 FQNNGV. The CDR3 runs 15 residues. Trimming removed 9 bases at V and 6 bases at J, with 21 bases between. CDR3 amino acids: CARSLIGGISNEQFF. CDR3 coding DNA: TGTGCCAGAAGCCTCATAGGGGGAATTTCCAATGAGCAGTTCTTC.

The table lists this clonotype with many counts. Here the CDR3 reads CASTLNSGANVLTF. In DNA, the CDR3 is TGTGCCAGCACGCTGAACTCTGGGGCCAACGTCCTGACTTTC. The chain employs TRBV28 and TRBJ2-6, with D uncertain. V was clipped by 7 bases and J by 0 bases, with 7 bases between them. There are 14 residues in the CDR3. CDR1 is MDHEN, CDR2 SYDVKM, per germline.

As concerns this clonotype: An end of the junction differs from the germline gene, which may be a read error. V usage is TRBV28 and J usage is TRBJ2-1; D gene unclear. Germline CDR1 MDHEN, CDR2 SYDVKM. The CDR3 sequence is 15 residues long. The CDR3: CASSFITAYLNEQSF. The DNA of the CDR3 is TGTGCCAGCAGCTTTATAACAGCCTACCTTAATGAGCAGTCCTTC.

This clonotype is termed medium-sized. The chain employs TRBV29-1 and TRBJ2-6, with D unresolved. The CDR3 covers 15 residues. Germline V lookup: CDR1 SQVTM, CDR2 ANQGSEA. Trimming left V 7 bases short and J 1 base short, with 14 bases between. The CDR3 region is CSAPDGSSGANVLTF. DNA for the CDR3: TGCAGCGCCCCGGACGGTTCTTCTGGGGCCAACGTCCTGACTTTC.

This clonotype occurred a few times. This may arise from a read error, as a much more abundant clone is one base away. The chain employs TRBV20-1 and TRBJ1-5; 7 bases line up with TRBD1. Germline CDR1 is DFQATT and CDR2 is SNEGSKA (reference sequence). The J segment lost 5 bases and the V segment lost 5 bases, leaving 9 bases of the junction unmatched. CDR3 length equals 14 residues. The CDR3 bases are TGCAGTGCTGTTAGACAGGGCGGCGATCAGCCCCAGCATTTT. Protein: CSAVRQGGDQPQHF.

In its sample, this clonotype was seen many times. The chain has TRBV7-9 and TRBJ2-1; TRBD2 matches at 12 bases. The trim removed 4 bases at V and 8 bases at J, leaving 6 bases unmatched. The CDR3 contains 15 residues. Germline V lookup: CDR1 SEHNR, CDR2 FQNEAQ (reference sequence). In DNA, the CDR3 is TGTGCCAGCAGCTCTCCTAGCGGGAGGGTCTATGAGCAGTTCTTC. This gives the protein CASSSPSGRVYEQFF.

This clonotype was found many times. The rearrangement uses TRBV5-1 and TRBJ2-2, with D hard to call. This CDR3 has 13 amino acids. V lost 0 bases and J 7 bases, leaving 7 bases between the germline ends. Germline CDR1 reads SGHRS; CDR2 reads YFSETQ. Here the CDR3 reads CASSLAIGGELFF. In DNA, the CDR3 is TGCGCCAGCAGCTTGGCCATCGGCGGGGAGCTGTTTTTT.

This clonotype was seen repeatedly, ten times or more. The chain combines TRBV4-1 with TRBJ1-1, with 7 bases fitting TRBD1. The trim removed 4 bases at V and 4 bases at J, leaving 12 bases unmatched. From germline, CDR1 is MGHRA and CDR2 YSYEKL. The CDR3 spans 16 residues. The chain's CDR3 is CASSLAKGAEGTEAFF. CDR3 nucleotides: TGCGCCAGCAGCCTAGCAAAGGGGGCTGAGGGCACTGAAGCTTTCTTT.

This clonotype was recorded many times. This rearrangement joins TRBV2 to TRBJ2-7, with TRBD2 identical over 9 bases. J gave up 0 bases and V 7 bases, and 4 bases lay outside the gene matches. CDR3 length equals 14 residues. The germline CDR1 and CDR2 sequences are SNHLY and FYNNEI. Here the CDR3 reads CASTVSGSSYEQYF. For the CDR3, the DNA is TGTGCCAGCACCGTTAGCGGGAGCTCCTACGAGCAGTACTTC. Variable domain in full (rest from reference TRBV2 and TRBJ2-7): EPEVTQTPSHQVTQMGQEVILRCVPISNHLYFYWYRQILGQKVEFLVSFYNNEISEKSEIFDDQFSVERPDGSNFTLKIRSTKLEDSAMYFCASTVSGSSYEQYFGPGTRLTVT.

This clonotype is medium-sized. The chain uses TRBV6-1 and TRBJ2-7; no reliable D call. V was pared by 2 bases and J by 7 bases, with 15 bases between. The V gene's germline CDR1 is MNHNS and CDR2 SASEGT. CDR3 length: 14 residues. CDR3: CASSERVLLGEQYF. CDR3 coding DNA: TGTGCCAGCAGTGAACGAGTCCTTTTGGGAGAGCAGTACTTC.

The chain links TRBV2 to TRBJ2-3, with D unclear. The length of the CDR3 is 14 residues. The germline CDR1 and CDR2 sequences are SNHLY and FYNNEI. The V gene lost 7 bases and the J gene lost 0 bases, with 11 bases spanning the gap. The CDR3 here is CASIRYRSTDTQYF. CDR3 DNA: TGTGCCAGCATCCGCTACCGAAGCACAGATACGCAGTATTTT.